This T cell receptor beta chain was recovered during a study of blood T cell repertoires in COVID-19. Overall study context: Sites across the United States, Italy and Spain contributed samples from acute and convalescent COVID-19. PBMCs, B-cell-depleted T cells, or T cells were the source of the cDNA or gDNA that made up the material.

Germline CDR1 SNHLY, CDR2 FYNNEI. V lost 9 bases and J lost 3; bases outside the gene matches: 4. This CDR3 contains 12 residues. Authors' data handling: Amplification from reference gene primers served as the basis for estimated nucleated cell counts. The method was immunoSEQ multiplex PCR; TCRdb's version includes in-frame clones alone and lacks a portion of them. V and J calls and clone size are those listed in that table; D and trimming were worked out from the DNA. The table has roughly 360,000 clones, about four fifths seen once. This chain uses TRBV2 with TRBJ2-7; 8 bases align to TRBD1. Sequenced: peripheral blood. The source is a human donor with acute or convalescent COVID-19. The donor label of this sample is uncertain. The DNA of the CDR3 is TGTGCCAGTTCCGGGACAGGCTACGAGCAGTACTTC. Encoded protein: CASSGTGYEQYF.